This T cell receptor beta chain was sequenced in a study of T cell changes during pregnancy in multiple sclerosis (dated by TCRdb to 2018 to 2020). Turning to the overall study: The study examined how the T cell repertoire changed over the course of pregnancy in women with multiple sclerosis.

The library was generated by the immunoSEQ multiplex PCR assay. Imported from immuneACCESS, the table was reduced by TCRdb to in-frame sequences with V and J called. These copies leave out some clones; in studies compared against another copy, an unresolved V gene accounts for under half, and the cause of the remainder is not known. The sample table lists more than 50,000 clones, under 95% of them with a count of one. Together, the top ten hold about 0.49% of the sample. A remark on this clone: No cognate antigen has been identified for it. No base quality values were provided; no much bigger clone lies one nucleotide off.

This clonotype was sampled from a female donor in good health, enrolled as a control in a pregnancy study. The sequenced sample was CD4+ T cells from peripheral blood mononuclear cells, obtained after pregnancy.

CDR3 region: CASSYDRDMYGYTF. The nucleotide sequence reads TGTGCCAGCAGTTACGACAGGGATATGTATGGCTACACCTTC. The V and J segments used are TRBV6-5 and TRBJ1-2, and 7 junction bases match TRBD1. According to the germline V gene, CDR1 reads MNHEY and CDR2 reads SVGAGI. The CDR3 runs 14 amino acids, cysteine and phenylalanine included. The sequence is cut down to CDR3 DNA, 42 bases in frame from base 1. Compared with germline, V lacks 2 bases and J lacks 5 bases; bases without a gene match: 5.